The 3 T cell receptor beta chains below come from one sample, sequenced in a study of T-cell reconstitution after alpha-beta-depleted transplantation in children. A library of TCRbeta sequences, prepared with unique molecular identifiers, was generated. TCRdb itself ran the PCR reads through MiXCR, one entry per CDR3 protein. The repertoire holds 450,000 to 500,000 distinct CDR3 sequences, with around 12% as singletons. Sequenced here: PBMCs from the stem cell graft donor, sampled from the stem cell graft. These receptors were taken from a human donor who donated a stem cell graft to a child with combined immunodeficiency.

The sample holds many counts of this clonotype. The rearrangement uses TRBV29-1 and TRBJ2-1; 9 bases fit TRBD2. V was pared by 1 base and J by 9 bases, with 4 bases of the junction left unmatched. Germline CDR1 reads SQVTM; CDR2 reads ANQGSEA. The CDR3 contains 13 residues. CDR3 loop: CSVEGVAGVEQFF. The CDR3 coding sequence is TGCAGCGTTGAAGGGGTAGCGGGAGTTGAGCAGTTCTTC.

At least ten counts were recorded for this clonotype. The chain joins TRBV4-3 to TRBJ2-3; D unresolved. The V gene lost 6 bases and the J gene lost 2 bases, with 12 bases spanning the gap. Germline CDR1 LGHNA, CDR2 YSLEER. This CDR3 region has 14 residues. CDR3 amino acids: CASSLRLFTDTQYF. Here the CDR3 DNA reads TGCGCCAGCAGTTTACGGCTATTCACAGATACGCAGTATTTT.

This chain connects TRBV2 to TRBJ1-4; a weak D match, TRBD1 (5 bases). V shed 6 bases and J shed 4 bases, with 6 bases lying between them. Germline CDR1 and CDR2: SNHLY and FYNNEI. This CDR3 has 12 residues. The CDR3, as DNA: TGTGCCAGCAGCAGGGTTAATGAAAAACTGTTTTTT. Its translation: CASSRVNEKLFF.